The 12 T cell receptor beta chains listed next were all sequenced from one sample in a study of T cells in Graves' hyperthyroidism and ophthalmopathy. RNA transcripts yielded amplified TCR beta CDR3 regions. The HTBI primer set served for first-round RT-PCR of the TCR CDR3. Using its own MiXCR run on the multiplex PCR reads, TCRdb lists one record per CDR3 protein. This table holds about 380,000 distinct CDR3 sequences, about 14% found once. The sample taken for sequencing was blood. Receptors were obtained from a woman aged 55-75 years with Graves' hyperthyroidism.

This clonotype is a singleton in its sample. One base away lies a much larger clone, so this may be a sequencing read error. The chain has TRBV6-5 and TRBJ2-7; D remains unclear. The germline CDR1 and CDR2 sequences are MNHEY and SVGAGI. V was cut by 0 bases and J by 8 bases, with 14 bases left in between. The CDR3 has 14 residues. CDR3 in amino acids: CASSYSAEYRKQYF. The CDR3 nucleotides are TGTGCCAGCAGTTACTCGGCCGAATATAGGAAGCAGTACTTC.

The gene calls are TRBV5-1 and TRBJ1-6; D remains unclear. V shed 4 bases and J shed 7 bases, with 15 bases lying between them. The V gene's germline CDR1 is SGHRS and CDR2 YFSETQ. The CDR3 length is 15 residues. CDR3 residues: CASSIRAGGNSPLHF. CDR3 sequence (DNA): TGCGCCAGCAGCATCCGGGCCGGCGGGAATTCACCCCTCCACTTT.

The V call is TRBV6-1, the J call TRBJ2-2; no firm D call. Germline-derived CDR1 and CDR2 are MNHNS and SASEGT. The CDR3 extends over 14 amino acids. The V gene lost 6 bases and the J gene lost 5 bases, with 13 bases spanning the gap. DNA for the CDR3: TGTGCCAGCAGAACCCGGGCCCAAACCGGGGAGCTGTTTTTT. Residues: CASRTRAQTGELFF.

The CDR3 spells CASSFGGAAVNEQFF. Written as DNA, the CDR3 is TGTGCCAGCAGCTTCGGGGGAGCCGCCGTAAATGAGCAGTTCTTC. The V and J genes are TRBV13 and TRBJ2-1; the D gene is possibly TRBD2 (6 bases). Per germline, CDR1 PRHDT and CDR2 FYEKMQ (reference sequence). The CDR3 has 15 residues. The ends were cut back, 3 bases at V and 7 bases at J, with 16 bases in the middle.

This clonotype was seen many times. The rearrangement links TRBV11-2 to TRBJ2-5; unclear D gene. Deletions cut 3 bases from V and 1 base from J, with 3 bases between. CDR1 and CDR2 from the germline V gene are SGHAT and FQNNGV. This CDR3 is built from 12 residues. CDR3 DNA sequence: TGTGCCAGCAGCTTTCTCCAAGAGACCCAGTACTTC. The encoded protein is CASSFLQETQYF.

The chain carries TRBV27 and TRBJ1-5; TRBD1 matches 9 bases. The CDR3 totals 16 residues. Germline CDR1 reads MNHEY; CDR2 reads SMNVEV (reference sequence). Trimming took 5 bases from V and 6 from J; bases not matched to a gene: 11. The CDR3 nucleotides read TGTGCCAGCAGTAAGACAGGGGGGAATGGGCCTCAGCCCCAGCATTTT. Translation: CASSKTGGNGPQPQHF.

V usage is TRBV19 and J usage is TRBJ1-2; D is undetermined. The CDR3 runs 13 residues. V was pared by 6 bases and J by 4 bases, with 12 bases between. Germline CDR1 LNHDA, CDR2 SQIVND (reference sequence). In DNA form, the CDR3 reads TGTGCCAGTAGACGCAAGCGACTCTATGGCTACACCTTC. This encodes CASRRKRLYGYTF.

Ten or more counts support this clonotype. V gene TRBV10-3 combines with J gene TRBJ2-5, with a possible D match to TRBD2 (5 bases). Germline CDR1 is ENHRY and CDR2 is SYGVKD. Trimming removed 6 bases from V and 2 bases from J, with 13 bases in between. This CDR3 contains 14 residues. As DNA, the CDR3 is TGTGCCATCAGGGGGTCCGGGGTTCAAGAGACCCAGTACTTC. Its translation: CAIRGSGVQETQYF.

V usage is TRBV20-1 and J usage is TRBJ2-3, with 9 bases aligning to TRBD1. CDR3 length equals 16 residues. Germline CDR1 is DFQATT and CDR2 is SNEGSKA (reference sequence). The junction had 11 bases not matched to a gene; V was cut back by 5 bases and J by 2 bases. CDR3 sequence reads: CSAHLRDRDITDTQYF. In DNA, the CDR3 is TGCAGTGCTCACCTCCGGGACAGGGACATCACAGATACGCAGTATTTT.

Points on this clonotype: A single base separates this from a much larger clone, so it may be a read error. The CDR3 bases are TGCAGTGCTTTGGGGTCGAACACCGGGGAGCTGTTTTTT. It translates to CSALGSNTGELFF. The gene calls are TRBV20-1 and TRBJ2-2; no reliable D call. The V end lost 5 bases, the J end lost 0 bases, and 7 bases lay between the germline ends. CDR1 is DFQATT, CDR2 SNEGSKA, per germline (reference sequence). CDR3 size: 13 residues.

This clonotype came up many times. The genes are TRBV5-1 and TRBJ1-2, with D uncertain. The CDR3 length is 11 residues. Trimming removed 0 bases from V and 6 bases from J, with 3 bases in between. Per germline, CDR1 SGHRS and CDR2 YFSETQ. CDR3 loop: CASSLADGYTF. CDR3 coding DNA: TGCGCCAGCAGCTTGGCCGATGGCTACACCTTC.

This clonotype was detected many times. The J gene is TRBJ1-2, the V gene TRBV13; TRBD1 aligns across 8 bases. CDR1 PRHDT and CDR2 FYEKMQ come from the germline V gene (reference sequence). CDR3 length: 13 amino acids. The J segment lost 5 bases and the V segment lost 5 bases, leaving 4 bases of the junction unmatched. The CDR3 DNA follows: TGTGCCAGCAGCGTGACAGGGGATTATGGCTACACCTTC. Protein sequence: CASSVTGDYGYTF.